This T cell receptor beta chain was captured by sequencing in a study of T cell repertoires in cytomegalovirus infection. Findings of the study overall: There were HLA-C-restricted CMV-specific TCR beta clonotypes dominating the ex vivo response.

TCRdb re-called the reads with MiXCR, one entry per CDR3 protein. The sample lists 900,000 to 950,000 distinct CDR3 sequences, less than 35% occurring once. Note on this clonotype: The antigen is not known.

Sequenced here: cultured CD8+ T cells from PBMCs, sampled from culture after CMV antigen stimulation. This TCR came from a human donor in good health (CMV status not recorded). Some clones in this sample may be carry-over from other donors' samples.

The CDR3 reads CSARDQGTYNEQFF. The CDR3 DNA follows: TGCAGTGCTAGAGACCAGGGTACCTACAATGAGCAGTTCTTC. The J gene is TRBJ2-1, the V gene TRBV20-1, with a possible D match to TRBD1 (5 bases). CDR3 size: 14 residues. Per the germline V gene, CDR1 is DFQATT and CDR2 is SNEGSKA (reference sequence). V gave up 0 bases and J gave up 2 bases, with 8 bases separating them.